This entry lists 3 T cell receptor beta chains sequenced from one sample in a study of technical replicates of blood from a few donors. Only in-frame clones appear in the TCRdb table, and some are missing; sequencing was by immunoSEQ multiplex PCR. Of some 98,000 clones in the sample, 90% to 97% were seen once. Specimen: T cells isolated from PBMCs. These receptors were obtained from a human donor in good health.

This clone was seen just once. V is TRBV19 and J is TRBJ2-1; 7 bases agree with TRBD2. The J segment lost 6 bases and the V segment lost 5 bases, leaving 1 base of the junction unmatched. CDR1 and CDR2 from the germline V gene are LNHDA and SQIVND (reference sequence). The CDR3 length is 12 residues. The CDR3 DNA reads TGTGCCAGTAGTGCTAGCGGCAATGAGCAGTTCTTC. It translates to CASSASGNEQFF.

The V call is TRBV28, the J call TRBJ1-5, with 7 positions matching TRBD1. The V gene's germline CDR1 is MDHEN and CDR2 SYDVKM. Trimming took 6 bases from V and 3 from J; bases not matched to a gene: 11. This CDR3 has 16 amino acids. The DNA for the CDR3 is TGTGCCAGCAGCATCGGGTCAGGGGGATTCAATCAGCCCCAGCATTTT. The encoded protein is CASSIGSGGFNQPQHF.

The gene calls are TRBV10-3 and TRBJ1-2; D may be TRBD1 (5 bases). From germline, CDR1 is ENHRY and CDR2 SYGVKD. Trimming cost V 2 bases and J 9 bases, with 10 bases left between them. The CDR3 totals 12 residues. CDR3 loop: CAISEGQGSYTF. The CDR3 nucleotides read TGTGCCATCAGTGAGGGGCAGGGAAGCTACACCTTC.